This TCR beta chain was found in a study of blood T cells in healthy people across ages. Study at large: Researchers report that template switching captured about one barcoded beta molecule per two T cells.

The germline V gene encodes CDR1 MGHRA and CDR2 YSYEKL. The CDR3 has 15 residues. V trimming: 2 bases; J trimming: 5 bases; junction bases outside the gene matches: 4. A second about 7 to 12 cycle PCR used barcoded and J-beta primers. The yield of each sample was at least 2.5 million CDR3-containing paired-end reads. TCRdb redid the calling of the 5' RACE reads with MiXCR, one entry per CDR3 protein. Of over 1.5 million distinct CDR3 sequences in the sample, around half are singletons; the top ten hold over 2%. This clonotype is a singleton in its sample. The sequencing sample was made of blood. The sequence derives from a woman between 40 and 50 years old in good health. V and J are TRBV4-1 and TRBJ2-3; 10 nucleotides line up with TRBD1. The chain's CDR3 is CASSQMTGGVDTQYF. The CDR3, as DNA: TGCGCCAGCAGCCAAATGACAGGGGGCGTAGATACGCAGTATTTT.